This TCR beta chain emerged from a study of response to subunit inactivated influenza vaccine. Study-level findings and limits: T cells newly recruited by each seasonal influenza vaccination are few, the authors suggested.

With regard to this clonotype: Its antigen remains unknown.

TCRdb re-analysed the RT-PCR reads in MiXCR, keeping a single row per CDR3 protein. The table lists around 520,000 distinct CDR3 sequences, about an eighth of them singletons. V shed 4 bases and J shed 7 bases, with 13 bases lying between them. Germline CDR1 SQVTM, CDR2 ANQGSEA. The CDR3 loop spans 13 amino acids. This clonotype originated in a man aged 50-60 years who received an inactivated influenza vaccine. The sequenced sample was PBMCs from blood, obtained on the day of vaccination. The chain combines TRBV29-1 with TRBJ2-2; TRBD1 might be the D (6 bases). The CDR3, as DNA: TGCAGCGTTGTACAGGGCCGGGTCGGGGAGCTGTTTTTT. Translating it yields CSVVQGRVGELFF.